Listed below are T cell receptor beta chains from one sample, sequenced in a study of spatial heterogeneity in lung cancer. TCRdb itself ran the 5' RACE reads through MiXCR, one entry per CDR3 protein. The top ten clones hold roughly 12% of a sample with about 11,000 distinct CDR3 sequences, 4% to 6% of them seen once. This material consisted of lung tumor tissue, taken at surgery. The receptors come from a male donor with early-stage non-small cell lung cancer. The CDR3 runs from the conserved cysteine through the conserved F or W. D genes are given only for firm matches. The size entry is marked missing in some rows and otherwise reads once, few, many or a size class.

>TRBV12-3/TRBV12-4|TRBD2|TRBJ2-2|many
TGTGCCAGCAGCCCTTTGACTAGCGGGGGCGCGAACACCGGGGAGCTGTTTTTT
CASSPLTSGGANTGELFF
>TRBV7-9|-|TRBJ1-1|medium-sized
TGTGCCAGCAGCCTCGCATCGGGGTCTGGGACTGAAGCTTTCTTT
CASSLASGSGTEAFF
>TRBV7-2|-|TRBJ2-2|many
TGTGCCAGCAGCTTGTACACCGGGGAGCTGTTTTTT
CASSLYTGELFF
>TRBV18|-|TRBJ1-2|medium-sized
TGTGCCAGCTCACCTGCCAGGGAGGGCTATGGCTACACCTTC
CASSPAREGYGYTF
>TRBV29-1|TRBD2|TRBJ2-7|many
TGCAGCGTGGGAGGGACTACCTACGAGCAGTACTTC
CSVGGTTYEQYF
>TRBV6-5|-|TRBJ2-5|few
TGTGCCAGCAGGAAAGCGGACGGGAAAGAGACCCAGTACTTC
CASRKADGKETQYF
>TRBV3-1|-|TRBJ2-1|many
TGTGCCAGCAGTCAAGGGAGGCGGGAGCAGTTCTTC
CASSQGRREQFF
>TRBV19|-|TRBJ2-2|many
TGTGCCAGTACTCCCGACAAGAACACCGGGGAGCTGTTTTTT
CASTPDKNTGELFF
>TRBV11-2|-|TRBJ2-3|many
TGTGCCAGCAGCGCCCAGAGGGCCGGGTTACCAGATACGCAGTATTTT
CASSAQRAGLPDTQYF
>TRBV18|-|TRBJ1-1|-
TGTGCCAGCTCCCCAGGGCACACTGAAGCTTTCTTT
CASSPGHTEAFF
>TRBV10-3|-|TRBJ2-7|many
TGTGCCATCAGTGAGTCCATCTACGAGCAGTACTTC
CAISESIYEQYF
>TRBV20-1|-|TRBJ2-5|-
TGCAGTGCTTCCATGACGCCTCGATCCAAAGAGACCCAGTACTTC
CSASMTPRSKETQYF
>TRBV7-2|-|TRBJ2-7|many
TGTGCCACGGGGAGAAATCTAAACTACGAGCAGTACTTC
CATGRNLNYEQYF
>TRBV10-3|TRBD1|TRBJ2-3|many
TGTGCCATCAGTGCCGCGGGACAGGGTTTTACAGATACGCAGTATTTT
CAISAAGQGFTDTQYF
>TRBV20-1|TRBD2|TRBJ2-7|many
TGCAGTGCTAGAGATCCGGGTTGGGGGAGGGCCGTAACCGAGCAGTACTTC
CSARDPGWGRAVTEQYF
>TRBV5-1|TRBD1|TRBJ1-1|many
TGCGCCAGCAACACAGGGGGACAGAACACTGAAGCTTTCTTT
CASNTGGQNTEAFF
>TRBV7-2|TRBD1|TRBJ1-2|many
TGTGCCAGCACGGACAGGGTGACATCAGCTAACTATGGCTACACCTTC
CASTDRVTSANYGYTF
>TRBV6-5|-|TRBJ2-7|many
TGTGCCAGCAGTTACTCTGGGGGCAGGGCCATCGACGAGCAGTACTTC
CASSYSGGRAIDEQYF
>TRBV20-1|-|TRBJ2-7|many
TGCAGTGCTAGAGATCCTTTGGCAGAGCAGTACTTC
CSARDPLAEQYF
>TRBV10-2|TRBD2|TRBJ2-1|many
TGCGCCAGCAGTGAACTAGCGGTCTCCTACAATGAGCAGTTCTTC
CASSELAVSYNEQFF
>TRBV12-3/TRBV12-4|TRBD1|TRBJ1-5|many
TGTGCCAGCAGTTTAGAGGGGGACAGGGTTGATCAGCCCCAGCATTTT
CASSLEGDRVDQPQHF
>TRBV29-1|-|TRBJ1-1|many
TGCAGCGTTGGGAGGAACACTGAAGCTTTCTTT
CSVGRNTEAFF
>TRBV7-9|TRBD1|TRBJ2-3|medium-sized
TGTGCCAGCAGCTTTACAGGGGTTGGAGATACGCAGTATTTT
CASSFTGVGDTQYF
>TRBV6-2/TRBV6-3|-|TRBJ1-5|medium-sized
TGTGCCAGCAGTTACGGGTCGGGTCAGCCCCAGCATTTT
CASSYGSGQPQHF
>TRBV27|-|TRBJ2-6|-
TGTGCCAGCAGCCTATCGGGGACATTCTCTGGGGCCAACGTCCTGACTTTC
CASSLSGTFSGANVLTF
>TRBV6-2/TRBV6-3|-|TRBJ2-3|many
TGTGCCAGCAGCACAGGGAGGGGTCGGGATACGCAGTATTTT
CASSTGRGRDTQYF
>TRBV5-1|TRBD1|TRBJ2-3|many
TGCGCCAGCTTGTCGACAGGGGGCACAGATACGCAGTATTTT
CASLSTGGTDTQYF
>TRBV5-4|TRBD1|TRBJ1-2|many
TGTGCCAGCAGCTGGGGACAGAAAAACTATGGCTACACCTTC
CASSWGQKNYGYTF
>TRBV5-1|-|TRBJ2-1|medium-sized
TGCGCCAGCAACATGGCGGAGACCTACAATGAGCAGTTCTTC
CASNMAETYNEQFF
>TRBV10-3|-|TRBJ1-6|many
TGTGCCATCAGCGGGGACCAGGGAAATTCACCCCTCCACTTT
CAISGDQGNSPLHF
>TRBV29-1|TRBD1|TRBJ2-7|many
TGCAGCGTCGGGACAGGGGGCCCTAACGAGCAGTACTTC
CSVGTGGPNEQYF
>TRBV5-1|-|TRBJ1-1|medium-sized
TGCGCCAGCAGCATGCAGGGAGGCGGCAACACTGAAGCTTTCTTT
CASSMQGGGNTEAFF
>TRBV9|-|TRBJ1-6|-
TGTGCCAGCAGCGTAGAACAGGGTAACTCACCCCTCCACTTT
CASSVEQGNSPLHF
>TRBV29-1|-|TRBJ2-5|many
TGCAGCGTTCCCACGACGTCACTGGCGACCCAGTACTTC
CSVPTTSLATQYF
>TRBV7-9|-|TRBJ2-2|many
TGTGCCAGCAGCCGAGGGGGTGGGACCGTGAACACCGGGGAGCTGTTTTTT
CASSRGGGTVNTGELFF
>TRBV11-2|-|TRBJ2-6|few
TGTGCCAGCAGCTTAAAGCCAACTTTTAACTCTGGGGCCAACGTCCTGACTTTC
CASSLKPTFNSGANVLTF
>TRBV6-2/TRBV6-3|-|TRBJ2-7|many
TGTGCCAGCAGTTACTCGGTTCAGGGTTCCCACGAGCAGTACTTC
CASSYSVQGSHEQYF
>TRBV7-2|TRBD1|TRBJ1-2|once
TGTGCCAGCAGCACTAAGACAGGGGGTTTTGAAGGCTACACCTTC
CASSTKTGGFEGYTF
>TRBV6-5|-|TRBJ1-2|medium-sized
TGTGCCAGCAGTCTAACGAAGTCGACTGCCGGGGGCTACACCTTC
CASSLTKSTAGGYTF
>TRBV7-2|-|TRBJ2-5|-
TGTGCCTGCAGCTTAGACCTACTCGAGACCCAGTACTTC
CACSLDLLETQYF
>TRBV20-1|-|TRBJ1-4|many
TGCAGTGCTATCCTCGCAGGTAGTAATGAAAAACTGTTTTTT
CSAILAGSNEKLFF
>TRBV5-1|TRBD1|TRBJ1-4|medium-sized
TGCGCCAGCACCTCCGGGACAGGGATTGAAAAACTGTTTTTT
CASTSGTGIEKLFF
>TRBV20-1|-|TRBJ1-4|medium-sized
TGCAGTGCTAGTTCCGGACAGCGAGAAAAACTGTTTTTT
CSASSGQREKLFF
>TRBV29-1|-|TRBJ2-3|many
TGCAGCGTTGCCATGATGAGGGGGACAGATACGCAGTATTTT
CSVAMMRGTDTQYF
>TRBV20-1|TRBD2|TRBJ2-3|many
TGCAGGACGGGGGGGCCAGATACGCAGTATTTT
CRTGGPDTQYF
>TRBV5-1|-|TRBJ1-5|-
TGCGCCAGCAGTCTAAACCCGGGGAGTGATCAGCCCCAGCATTTT
CASSLNPGSDQPQHF
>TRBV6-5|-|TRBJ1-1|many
TGTGCCAGCAGTTACGGGAGACACGGAAACACTGAAGCTTTCTTT
CASSYGRHGNTEAFF